The clone carrying this T cell receptor beta chain has ten or more counts. Its target is not known. The sample comes from a study of tumor and adjacent non-tumor tissue in lung cancer. About the research overall: Histology: about 13 adenocarcinoma, a couple of squamous cell carcinoma, 1 small cell lung cancer. The patients, 9 to 11 men and 4 or 5 women, were roughly 31 to 80 with stage I to III disease.

A modified ARM-PCR protocol with three rounds of nested PCR amplified TCRbeta. TCRdb reanalysed the multiplex PCR reads using MiXCR and keeps one entry per CDR3 protein. The sample holds around 70,000 distinct CDR3 sequences, 60% seen once. No cell sorting was done before RNA was extracted from the tissue. Germline V gene sequence: CDR1 SGHNT, CDR2 YYREEE (reference sequence). The CDR3 length is 15 residues. The V and J ends lost 1 base and 6 bases respectively, with 13 bases between them. Study-wide points: In normal lung, the top 100 clones were significantly more dominant than in tumor.

The chain couples TRBV5-4 to TRBJ1-4; D is unclear. The sequence came from a man aged 45-65 years with non-small cell lung cancer. The specimen sequenced was lung tumor tissue. The CDR3 DNA follows: TGTGCCAGCAGCTTGAACCGGGCCCTAGATGAAAAACTGTTTTTT. This sequence encodes CASSLNRALDEKLFF.